The present T cell receptor beta chain was sequenced within a study of blood T cell repertoires in COVID-19. Sequencing used immunoSEQ multiplex PCR; TCRdb keeps in-frame clones, though not all of them. Altogether fewer than 350,000 clones are present, approximately 88% being singletons, with the ten largest covering around 1.7%. For recovered donors of Cohort 3, there were two negative PCRs, clearance, or symptom resolution. The CDR3 sequence is 14 residues long. Germline V CDR1 and CDR2: MNHEY, SMNVEV (reference sequence). Deletions cut 5 bases from V and 3 bases from J, with 10 bases between. This receptor was taken from a woman between 35 and 50 years old who had recovered from COVID-19. The chain recombines TRBV27 with TRBJ1-4, with a weak D call TRBD1 (5 bases). Sequencing input: PBMCs or T cells enriched from blood (not recorded which). The CDR3 DNA reads as TGTGCCAGCAGTCGTTCGACAGCTAATGAAAAACTGTTTTTT. Protein sequence: CASSRSTANEKLFF.